This TCR beta chain derives from a study of human T cells and chemical hapten exposure. Overall study context: An approximately 2 cm by approximately 2 cm inner upper arm patch received 2% DPC for sensitization. The study, taken as a whole, reports: While controls formed fewer of them, expanded TCRs formed significantly more large CDR3 similarity clusters.

Individual cDNA molecules had unique molecular identifiers attached to them by the library. TCRdb recomputed calls from the RACE reads with MiXCR, one row per CDR3 protein. The data show approximately 100,000 distinct CDR3 sequences, approximately 10% seen once. Only a few counts were recorded for this clonotype. Its antigen is as yet unknown. Specified time point: patch test 1, 2 weeks after DPC sensitization. Specified treatment: therapeutic diphenylcyclopropenone sensitization with weekly scalp DPC. Germline V gene lookup returns CDR1 SGDLS and CDR2 YYNGEE. The J segment lost 4 bases and the V segment lost 2 bases, leaving 9 bases of the junction unmatched. The CDR3 runs to 16 residues.

V and J are TRBV9 and TRBJ2-3; TRBD2 matches 8 bases. The TCR sequence derives from a woman in her thirties or forties with alopecia areata. Some clones in this sample may be carry-over from other donors' samples. This specimen was whole blood, taken in connection with sensitization to the hapten diphenylcyclopropenone (DPC). CDR3 in amino acids: CASSVQTSGGADTQYF. In DNA, the CDR3 is TGTGCCAGCAGCGTCCAAACTAGCGGTGGCGCAGATACGCAGTATTTT.